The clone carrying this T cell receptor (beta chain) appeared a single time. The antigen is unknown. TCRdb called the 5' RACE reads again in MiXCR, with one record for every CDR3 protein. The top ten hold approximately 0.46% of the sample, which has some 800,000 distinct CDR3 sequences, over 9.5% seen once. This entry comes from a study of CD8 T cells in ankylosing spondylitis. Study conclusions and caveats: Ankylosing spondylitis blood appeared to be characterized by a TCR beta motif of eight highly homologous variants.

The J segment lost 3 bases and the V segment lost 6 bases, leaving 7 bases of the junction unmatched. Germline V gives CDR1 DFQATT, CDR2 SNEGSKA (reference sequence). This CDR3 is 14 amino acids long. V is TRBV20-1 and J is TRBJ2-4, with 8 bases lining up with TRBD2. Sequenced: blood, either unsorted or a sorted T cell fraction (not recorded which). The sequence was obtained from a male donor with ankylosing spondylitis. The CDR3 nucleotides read TGCAGTGCCCTCCGGGGGGGGGTCAAAAACATTCAGTACTTC. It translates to CSALRGGVKNIQYF.